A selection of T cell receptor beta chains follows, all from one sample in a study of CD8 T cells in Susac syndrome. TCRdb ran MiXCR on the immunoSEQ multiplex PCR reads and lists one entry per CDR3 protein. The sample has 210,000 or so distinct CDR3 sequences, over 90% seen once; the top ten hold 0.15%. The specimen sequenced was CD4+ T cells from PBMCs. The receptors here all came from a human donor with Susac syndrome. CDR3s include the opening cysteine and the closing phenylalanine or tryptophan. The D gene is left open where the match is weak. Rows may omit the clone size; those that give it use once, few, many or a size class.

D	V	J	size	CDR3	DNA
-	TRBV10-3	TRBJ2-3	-	CAGGTAAVDTQYF	TGTGCTGGGGGGACGGCAGCGGTAGATACGCAGTATTTT
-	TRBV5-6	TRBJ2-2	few	CASSLGGGGTGELFF	TGTGCCAGCAGTTTAGGCGGTGGAGGCACCGGGGAGCTGTTTTTT
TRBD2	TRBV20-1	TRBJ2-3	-	CSARSTQRGAGDTQYF	TGCAGTGCTAGATCGACCCAGCGGGGGGCCGGGGATACGCAGTATTTT
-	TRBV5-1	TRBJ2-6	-	CASSLDVVDGANVLTF	TGCGCCAGCAGCTTGGACGTGGTTGACGGGGCCAACGTCCTGACTTTC
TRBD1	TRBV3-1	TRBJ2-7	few	CASSPGTGYEQYF	TGTGCCAGCAGCCCCGGGACAGGGTACGAGCAGTACTTC
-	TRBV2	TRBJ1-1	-	CASSELGPLNTEAFF	TGTGCCAGCAGTGAATTGGGGCCACTAAACACTGAAGCTTTCTTT
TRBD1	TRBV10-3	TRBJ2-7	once	CATEVRQGTDEQYF	TGTGCCACCGAGGTCCGACAGGGTACCGACGAGCAGTACTTC
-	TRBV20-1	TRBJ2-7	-	CSARKVGSPDDEQYF	TGCAGTGCTAGGAAAGTAGGATCACCCGACGACGAGCAGTACTTC
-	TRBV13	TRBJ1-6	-	CASSLVGEGSPLHF	TGTGCCAGCAGCTTAGTGGGGGAGGGTTCACCCCTCCACTTT
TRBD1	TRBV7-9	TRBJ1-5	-	CASSLAFRGAADQPQHF	TGTGCCAGCAGCTTAGCGTTCAGGGGGGCCGCGGATCAGCCCCAGCATTTT
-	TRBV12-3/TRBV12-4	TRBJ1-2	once	CASSPLGGHRGYTF	TGTGCCAGCAGCCCCCTTGGGGGCCATCGTGGCTACACCTTC
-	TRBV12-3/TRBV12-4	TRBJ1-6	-	CASSLAQADSPLHF	TGTGCCAGCAGTTTGGCGCAGGCAGATTCACCCCTCCACTTT
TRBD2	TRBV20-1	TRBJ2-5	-	CSARPVAGGPMSQYF	TGCAGTGCTAGGCCCGTAGCGGGGGGGCCCATGTCCCAGTACTTC
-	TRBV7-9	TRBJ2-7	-	CASRSKTSYEQYF	TGTGCCAGCAGGAGCAAGACTAGCTACGAGCAGTACTTC
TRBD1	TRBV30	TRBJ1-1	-	CAWSIRQGTYTEAFF	TGTGCCTGGAGTATAAGACAGGGGACATACACTGAAGCTTTCTTT
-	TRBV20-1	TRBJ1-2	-	CSARDHRDLHNYGYTF	TGCAGTGCTAGAGATCATCGGGACCTCCATAACTATGGCTACACCTTC
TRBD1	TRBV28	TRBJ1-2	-	CASSIDRGYGYTF	TGTGCCAGCAGTATCGACAGGGGCTATGGCTACACCTTC
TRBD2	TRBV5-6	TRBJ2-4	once	CASSMAGGTPAKNIQYF	TGTGCCAGCAGCATGGCGGGGGGGACCCCTGCCAAAAACATTCAGTACTTC
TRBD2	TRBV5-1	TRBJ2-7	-	CASRPGLGFYEQYF	TGCGCCAGCAGACCGGGACTAGGTTTCTACGAGCAGTACTTC
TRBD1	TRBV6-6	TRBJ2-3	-	CASRQGVSTDTQYF	TGTGCCAGCAGACAGGGGGTGTCGACAGATACGCAGTATTTT